A selection of T cell receptor beta chains follows, all from one sample in a study of blood T cell repertoires in COVID-19. Repertoires were generated with immunoSEQ multiplex PCR, while TCRdb's copy carries only in-frame clones and drops some. The sample includes about 15,000 clones, around 80% seen only once; the top ten take 15% to 20%. Sequences were obtained from peripheral blood. Receptors were obtained from a human donor in a cohort sampled during active COVID-19. Each CDR3 is given with its conserved first and last residue. A D gene is named only where the DNA matches it firmly. Size tells how often a clone was seen (once, few, many) or the class of an expanded clone, and some rows leave it out.

clone_size j_call d_call v_call cdr3_aa cdr3_nt
few TRBJ2-1 - TRBV7-2 CASSLQVYNEQFF TGTGCCAGCAGCTTACAGGTTTACAATGAGCAGTTCTTC
- TRBJ2-3 TRBD1 TRBV27 CASSTGQGARGDTQYF TGTGCCAGCAGTACGGGACAGGGGGCGAGGGGGGATACGCAGTATTTT
- TRBJ1-5 TRBD1 TRBV7-9 CASSLSGTGNQPQHF TGTGCCAGCAGCTTATCCGGGACAGGGAATCAGCCCCAGCATTTT
- TRBJ1-2 TRBD1 TRBV24-1 CATSPGQGISTYGYTF TGTGCCACCTCTCCGGGACAGGGGATCTCTACCTATGGCTACACCTTC
- TRBJ1-2 - TRBV7-9 CASSTRNYGYTF TGTGCCAGCAGCACAAGAAACTATGGCTACACCTTC
- TRBJ2-7 TRBD1 TRBV5-1 CASSSRTGNNEQYF TGCGCCAGCAGCTCGCGGACAGGGAACAACGAGCAGTACTTC
- TRBJ2-7 TRBD2 TRBV2 CASSGLVPNEQYF TGTGCCAGCAGCGGACTAGTTCCCAACGAGCAGTACTTC
- TRBJ2-3 - TRBV4-2 CASSQRSTDTQYF TGTGCCAGCAGCCAACGGAGCACAGATACGCAGTATTTT
- TRBJ1-1 TRBD1 TRBV7-9 CASTGQALHTVGTEAFF TGTGCCAGCACGGGACAGGCGCTCCATACGGTGGGCACTGAAGCTTTCTTT
few TRBJ1-4 - TRBV28 CASVTGSTGNEKLFF TGTGCCAGTGTGACAGGTTCGACGGGTAATGAAAAACTGTTTTTT
- TRBJ2-7 TRBD1 TRBV4-1 CASSAGTGAYEQYF TGCGCCAGCAGCGCCGGGACAGGGGCTTACGAGCAGTACTTC
- TRBJ1-2 - TRBV15 CATSREPRTTLYGYTF TGTGCCACCAGCAGAGAGCCCCGGACAACCCTCTATGGCTACACCTTC
- TRBJ2-4 - TRBV5-1 CASSLGQPAGNIQYF TGCGCCAGCAGCTTGGGACAGCCGGCTGGGAACATTCAGTACTTC
few TRBJ1-1 - TRBV5-5 CASSLKDRNTEAFF TGTGCCAGCAGCCTAAAAGACAGGAACACTGAAGCTTTCTTT
- TRBJ1-6 - TRBV9 CASSVGRFSPLHF TGTGCCAGCAGCGTAGGGAGGTTTTCACCCCTCCACTTT
once TRBJ2-1 TRBD2 TRBV27 CASSPDLLREFDEQFF TGTGCCAGCAGTCCCGATCTTTTGCGGGAGTTCGATGAGCAGTTCTTC
- TRBJ1-4 TRBD1 TRBV9 CASSVGGGGGHEKLFF TGTGCCAGCAGCGTAGGAGGGGGCGGGGGGCATGAAAAACTGTTTTTT
few TRBJ2-7 - TRBV28 CASTPSGLTYEQYF TGTGCCAGCACGCCCAGCGGGCTTACCTACGAGCAGTACTTC
- TRBJ2-7 - TRBV5-1 CASSPSAGNPYEQYF TGCGCCAGCAGCCCCAGTGCAGGGAACCCCTACGAGCAGTACTTC
- TRBJ2-3 - TRBV10-1 CASSDNGADTQYF TGCGCCAGCAGTGACAACGGGGCAGATACGCAGTATTTT
- TRBJ1-1 - TRBV5-1 CASSRGQNTEAFF TGCGCCAGCAGCCGTGGACAGAACACTGAAGCTTTCTTT
- TRBJ2-7 TRBD2 TRBV28 CASTGRTSGSLEEQYF TGTGCCAGCACCGGCCGGACTAGCGGGAGTCTTGAGGAGCAGTACTTC
- TRBJ2-2 - TRBV7-2 CASSPQTRGYTGELFF TGTGCCAGCAGCCCCCAGACTAGAGGGTACACCGGGGAGCTGTTTTTT
- TRBJ2-5 - TRBV5-1 CASSRGGQETQYF TGCGCCAGCAGTAGGGGGGGGCAAGAGACCCAGTACTTC
- TRBJ2-1 TRBD2 TRBV7-2 CASSSSGLAANEQFF TGTGCCAGCAGCTCCTCGGGACTAGCCGCCAATGAGCAGTTCTTC
- TRBJ1-2 - TRBV28 CASSSPGAQIMGYGYTF TGTGCCAGCAGTTCCCCGGGAGCACAGATCATGGGGTATGGCTACACCTTC
- TRBJ2-1 TRBD1 TRBV4-3 CASSQDRGTTYNEQFF TGCGCCAGCAGCCAAGACAGGGGGACAACCTACAATGAGCAGTTCTTC
- TRBJ2-7 TRBD1 TRBV10-3 CAINQGADEQYF TGTGCCATCAACCAGGGGGCGGACGAGCAGTACTTC
- TRBJ1-4 TRBD1 TRBV9 CASSEGQGSEKLFF TGTGCCAGCAGCGAGGGACAGGGGAGTGAAAAACTGTTTTTT
- TRBJ2-2 TRBD1 TRBV5-6 CASRRTGGEKGELFF TGTGCCAGCAGACGGACAGGGGGCGAGAAAGGGGAGCTGTTTTTT
- TRBJ2-7 - TRBV12-3/TRBV12-4 CASSLGATGEQYF TGTGCCAGCAGTTTGGGGGCTACTGGCGAGCAGTACTTC
- TRBJ2-1 - TRBV27 CASSLFVGDPYNEQFF TGTGCCAGCAGTTTATTCGTGGGCGATCCCTACAATGAGCAGTTCTTC
few TRBJ1-6 TRBD1 TRBV5-1 CASSWTQGARNSPLHF TGCGCCAGCAGCTGGACACAGGGGGCGCGTAATTCACCCCTCCACTTT
- TRBJ2-5 TRBD1 TRBV29-1 CSVGRDSKWTQYF TGCAGCGTTGGACGGGACAGCAAATGGACCCAGTACTTC
- TRBJ1-2 - TRBV4-1 CASRGGVFGGYTF TGCGCCAGCAGGGGAGGGGTTTTTGGTGGCTACACCTTC
- TRBJ2-2 TRBD2 TRBV5-5 CASSLRAGANTGELFF TGTGCCAGCAGCTTGAGAGCGGGAGCGAACACCGGGGAGCTGTTTTTT
- TRBJ2-7 - TRBV12-3/TRBV12-4 CASSFSISYEQYF TGTGCCAGCAGTTTCTCTATTTCCTACGAGCAGTACTTC
- TRBJ2-2 - TRBV21-1 CAHLRVPGELFF TGTGCCCACCTACGGGTCCCCGGGGAGCTGTTTTTT
- TRBJ2-2 TRBD2 TRBV11-2 CASSPSGLAGTNTGELFF TGTGCCAGCAGCCCATCCGGACTAGCGGGCACGAACACCGGGGAGCTGTTTTTT
once TRBJ2-5 TRBD1 TRBV2 CASSTARGPETQYF TGTGCCAGCAGCACCGCCAGGGGGCCGGAGACCCAGTACTTC
few TRBJ2-3 TRBD2 TRBV7-2 CASSPTSGITDTQYF TGTGCCAGCAGCCCTACTAGCGGGATCACAGATACGCAGTATTTT
- TRBJ2-5 - TRBV6-6 CASSPTGYQETQYF TGTGCCAGCAGTCCAACAGGGTACCAAGAGACCCAGTACTTC
- TRBJ2-1 - TRBV7-9 CASSNGRRGGRNEQFF TGTGCCAGCAGCAACGGAAGAAGGGGGGGGAGGAACGAGCAGTTCTTC
- TRBJ2-5 - TRBV15 CATSRAPSETQYF TGTGCCACCAGCAGAGCCCCAAGCGAGACCCAGTACTTC
- TRBJ2-7 TRBD1 TRBV6-1 CASSETGGGYEQYF TGTGCCAGCAGTGAGACAGGGGGAGGCTACGAGCAGTACTTC
- TRBJ2-5 - TRBV11-1 CASSLDQVSQETQYF TGTGCCAGCAGCTTAGACCAGGTGTCACAAGAGACCCAGTACTTC
- TRBJ2-7 - TRBV6-6 CASTTPGSEEQYF TGTGCCAGCACTACTCCAGGGTCGGAGGAGCAGTACTTC
- TRBJ2-5 TRBD2 TRBV5-1 CASSLWREKETQYF TGCGCCAGCAGCTTGTGGCGGGAGAAGGAGACCCAGTACTTC
- TRBJ1-1 - TRBV6-2/TRBV6-3 CASSYEDVDTEAFF TGTGCCAGCAGTTACGAGGATGTGGACACTGAAGCTTTCTTT
- TRBJ1-1 - TRBV7-9 CASSFPGNTEAFF TGTGCCAGCAGCTTCCCGGGAAACACTGAAGCTTTCTTT
- TRBJ1-2 - TRBV4-2 CASSQGENYGYTF TGTGCCAGCAGCCAAGGGGAGAACTATGGCTACACCTTC
- TRBJ2-1 - TRBV7-9 CASMGRTDEQFF TGTGCCAGCATGGGCCGCACAGATGAGCAGTTCTTC
- TRBJ2-2 - TRBV19 CASSIGWAENTGELFF TGTGCCAGTAGTATAGGGTGGGCAGAGAACACCGGGGAGCTGTTTTTT